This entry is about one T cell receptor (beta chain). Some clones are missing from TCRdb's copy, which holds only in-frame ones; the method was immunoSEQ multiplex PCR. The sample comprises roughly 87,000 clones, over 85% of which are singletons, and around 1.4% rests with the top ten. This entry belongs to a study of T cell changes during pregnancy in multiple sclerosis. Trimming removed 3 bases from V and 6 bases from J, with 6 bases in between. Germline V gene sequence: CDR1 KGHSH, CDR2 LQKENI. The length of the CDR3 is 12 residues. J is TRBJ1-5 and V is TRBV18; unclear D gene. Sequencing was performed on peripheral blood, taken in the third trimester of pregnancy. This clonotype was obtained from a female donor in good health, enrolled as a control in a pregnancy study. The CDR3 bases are TGTGCCAGCTCACCTGACTTTCAGCCCCAGCATTTT. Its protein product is CASSPDFQPQHF.